This TCR beta chain stems from a study of T cell responses to AZD1222 COVID-19 vaccine. Study results and caveats: Within unmutated variant regions lay the reported targets of nearly half of spike-specific TCRs. There were mostly white British donors and more females than males, and clonal diversity was possibly underestimated. A rise in Spike-specific TCR breadth and depth followed two AZD1222 doses. Baseline antibody screening turned up just six seropositive AZD1222 recipients.

The CDR3 consists of 15 residues. Trimming removed 2 bases from V and 3 bases from J, with 12 bases in between. The V gene's germline CDR1 is KGHSH and CDR2 LQKENI. TCRdb's table, derived via immunoSEQ multiplex PCR, lists solely in-frame clones and lacks some. The sample records 150,000 to 200,000 clones, roughly 92% being singletons. This clone was recorded only once. The target antigen is unknown. The sequencing here drew on peripheral blood, taken 28 days after the second dose of the MenACWY control vaccine. The receptor was isolated from an adult who received the MenACWY meningococcal vaccine as a control. This chain joins TRBV18 and TRBJ2-3, with a weak D call TRBD2 (6 bases). The CDR3 nucleotides are TGTGCCAGCTCACCAGGGCCAGGGAGGACAGATACGCAGTATTTT. Amino acid sequence: CASSPGPGRTDTQYF.